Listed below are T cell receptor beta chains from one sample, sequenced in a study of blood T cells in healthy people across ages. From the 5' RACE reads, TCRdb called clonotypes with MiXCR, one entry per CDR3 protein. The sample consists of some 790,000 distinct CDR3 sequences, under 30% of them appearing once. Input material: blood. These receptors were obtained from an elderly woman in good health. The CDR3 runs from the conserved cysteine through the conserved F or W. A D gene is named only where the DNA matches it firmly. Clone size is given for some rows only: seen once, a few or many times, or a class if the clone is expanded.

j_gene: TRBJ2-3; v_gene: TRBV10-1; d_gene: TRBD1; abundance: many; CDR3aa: CASSGNRGRDTQYF; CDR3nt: TGCGCCAGCAGTGGGAACAGGGGGCGGGATACGCAGTATTTT
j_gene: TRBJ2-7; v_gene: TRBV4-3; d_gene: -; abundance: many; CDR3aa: CASSPRDGISYEQYF; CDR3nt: TGCGCCAGCAGCCCACGGGACGGGATCTCCTACGAGCAGTACTTC
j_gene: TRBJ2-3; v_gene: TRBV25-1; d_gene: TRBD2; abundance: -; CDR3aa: CASSEYGSGPTDTQYF; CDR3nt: TGTGCCAGCAGTGAATACGGTAGCGGGCCCACAGATACGCAGTATTTT
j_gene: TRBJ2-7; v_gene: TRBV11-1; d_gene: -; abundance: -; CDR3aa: CASSLGVGTDLSYEQYF; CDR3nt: TGTGCCAGCAGCTTAGGGGTTGGGACTGACCTCTCCTACGAGCAGTACTTC
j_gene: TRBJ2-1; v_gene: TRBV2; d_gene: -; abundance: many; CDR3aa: CASRDSFAYNEQFF; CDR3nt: TGTGCCAGCAGGGACAGCTTTGCCTACAATGAGCAGTTCTTC
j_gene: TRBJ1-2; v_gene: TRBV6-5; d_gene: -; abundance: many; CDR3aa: CASSFRTDFGYTF; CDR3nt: TGTGCCAGCAGTTTCCGGACAGATTTTGGCTACACCTTC
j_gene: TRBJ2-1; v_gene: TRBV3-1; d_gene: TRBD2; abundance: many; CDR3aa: CASSQVSGGRDEQFF; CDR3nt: TGTGCCAGCAGCCAAGTCAGCGGGGGGCGGGATGAGCAGTTCTTC
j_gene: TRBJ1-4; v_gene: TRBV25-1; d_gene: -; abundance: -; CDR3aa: CASRDSSTNEKLFF; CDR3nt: TGTGCCAGCAGAGACAGTTCAACTAATGAAAAACTGTTTTTT
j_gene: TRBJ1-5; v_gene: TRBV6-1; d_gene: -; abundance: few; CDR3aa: CASSARDSNQPQHF; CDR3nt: TGTGCCAGCAGCGCCAGAGATAGCAATCAGCCCCAGCATTTT
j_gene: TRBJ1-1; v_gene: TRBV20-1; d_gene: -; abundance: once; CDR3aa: CSASPFVATEAFF; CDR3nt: TGCAGTGCTAGTCCTTTCGTTGCCACTGAAGCTTTCTTT
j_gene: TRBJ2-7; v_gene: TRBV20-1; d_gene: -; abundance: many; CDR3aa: CSARGTVPYEQYF; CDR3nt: TGCAGTGCTAGAGGGACAGTACCCTACGAGCAGTACTTC
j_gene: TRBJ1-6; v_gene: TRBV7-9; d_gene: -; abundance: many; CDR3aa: CASSLDLDNSPLHF; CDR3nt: TGTGCCAGCAGCTTAGACTTAGATAATTCACCCCTCCACTTT
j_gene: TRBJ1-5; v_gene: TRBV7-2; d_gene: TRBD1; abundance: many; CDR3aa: CASSVLGQGNRGNQPQHF; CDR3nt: TGTGCCAGCAGCGTATTGGGACAGGGGAACCGGGGCAATCAGCCCCAGCATTTT
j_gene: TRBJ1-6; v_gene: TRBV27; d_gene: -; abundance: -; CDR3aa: CASSAANSPLHF; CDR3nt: TGTGCCAGCAGTGCAGCAAATTCACCCCTCCACTTT
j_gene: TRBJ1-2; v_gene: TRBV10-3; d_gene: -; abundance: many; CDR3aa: CAISDPGRVYGYTF; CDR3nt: TGTGCCATCAGTGACCCGGGACGCGTCTATGGCTACACCTTC
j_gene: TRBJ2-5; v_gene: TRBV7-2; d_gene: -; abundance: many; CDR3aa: CASSLGPTGISGQYF; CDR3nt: TGTGCCAGCAGCTTAGGTCCAACAGGGATCAGTGGGCAGTACTTC
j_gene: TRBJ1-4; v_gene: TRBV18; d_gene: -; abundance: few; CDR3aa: CASSPTPEKLFF; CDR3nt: TGTGCCAGCTCACCGACACCTGAAAAACTGTTTTTT
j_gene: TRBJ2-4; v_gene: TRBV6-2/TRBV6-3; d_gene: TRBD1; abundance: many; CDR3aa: CASSYFRTGELAKNIQYF; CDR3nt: TGTGCCAGCAGTTACTTTCGGACAGGGGAATTGGCCAAAAACATTCAGTACTTC
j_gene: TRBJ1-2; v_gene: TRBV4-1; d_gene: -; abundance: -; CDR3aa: CASSQTLQGSAYGYTF; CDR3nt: TGCGCCAGCAGCCAAACACTTCAGGGCAGCGCCTATGGCTACACCTTC
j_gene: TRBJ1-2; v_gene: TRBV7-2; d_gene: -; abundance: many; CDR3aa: CASSLGSPYGYTF; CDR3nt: TGTGCCAGCAGCTTGGGGAGTCCGTATGGCTACACCTTC
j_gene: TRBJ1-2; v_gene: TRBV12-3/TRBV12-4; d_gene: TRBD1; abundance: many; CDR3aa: CASSDRPGQGRFRNYGYTF; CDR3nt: TGTGCCAGCAGTGATCGACCGGGACAGGGGCGGTTCCGGAACTATGGCTACACCTTC
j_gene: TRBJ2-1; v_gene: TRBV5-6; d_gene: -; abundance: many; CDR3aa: CASFGPYNEQFF; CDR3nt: TGTGCCAGCTTCGGCCCCTACAATGAGCAGTTCTTC
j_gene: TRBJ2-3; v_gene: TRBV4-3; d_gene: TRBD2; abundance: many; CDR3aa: CASSQEIAGGRVTDTQYF; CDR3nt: TGCGCCAGCAGCCAAGAAATAGCGGGGGGGCGAGTAACAGATACGCAGTATTTT
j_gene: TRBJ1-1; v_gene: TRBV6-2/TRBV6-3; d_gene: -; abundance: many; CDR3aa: CASSQVGVTEAFF; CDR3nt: TGTGCCAGCAGCCAGGTGGGGGTCACTGAAGCTTTCTTT
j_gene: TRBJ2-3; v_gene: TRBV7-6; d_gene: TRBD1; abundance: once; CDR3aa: CASSKSDRAQYF; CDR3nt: TGTGCCAGCAGCAAATCGGACAGGGCGCAGTATTTT
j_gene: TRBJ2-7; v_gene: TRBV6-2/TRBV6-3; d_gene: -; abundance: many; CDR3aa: CASSLSGASYEQYF; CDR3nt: TGTGCCAGCAGCCTTTCCGGGGCCTCCTACGAGCAGTACTTC
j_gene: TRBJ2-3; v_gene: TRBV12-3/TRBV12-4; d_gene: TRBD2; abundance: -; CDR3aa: CASNLAGGVDAQYF; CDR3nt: TGTGCCAGCAATCTAGCGGGGGGAGTAGATGCGCAGTATTTC
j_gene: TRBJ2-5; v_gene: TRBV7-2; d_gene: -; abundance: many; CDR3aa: CASSFPERETQYF; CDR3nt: TGTGCCAGCAGCTTCCCGGAGAGAGAGACCCAGTACTTC
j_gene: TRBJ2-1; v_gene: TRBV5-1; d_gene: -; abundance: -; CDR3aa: CASSLVGGSSYNAQFF; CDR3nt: TGCGCCAGCAGCTTGGTTGGGGGGAGCTCCTACAATGCGCAGTTCTTC
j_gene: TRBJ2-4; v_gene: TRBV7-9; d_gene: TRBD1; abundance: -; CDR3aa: CASSSWTGNTKNIQYF; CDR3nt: TGTGCCAGCAGCTCGTGGACAGGGAATACGAAAAACATTCAGTACTTC
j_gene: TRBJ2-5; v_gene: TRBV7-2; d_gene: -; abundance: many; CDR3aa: CASSLGSTNQETQYF; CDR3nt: TGTGCCAGCAGCTTGGGTTCGACTAACCAAGAGACCCAGTACTTC
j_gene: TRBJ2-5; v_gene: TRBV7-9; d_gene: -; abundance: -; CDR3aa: CASSLDREARGETQYF; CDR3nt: TGCGCCAGCAGCTTGGATCGTGAGGCGCGGGGAGAGACCCAGTACTTC
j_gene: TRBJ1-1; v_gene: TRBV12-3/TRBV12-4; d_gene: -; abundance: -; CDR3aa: CASSSDSPNTEAFF; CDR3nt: TGTGCCAGCAGTAGCGACAGTCCTAACACTGAAGCTTTCTTT
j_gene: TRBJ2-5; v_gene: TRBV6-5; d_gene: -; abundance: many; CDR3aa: CASRSYGSQETQYF; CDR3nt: TGTGCCAGCAGATCTTACGGAAGCCAAGAGACCCAGTACTTC
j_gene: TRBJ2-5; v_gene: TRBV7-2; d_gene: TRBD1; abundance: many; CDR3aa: CASSDWTGGETQYF; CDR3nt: TGTGCCAGCAGCGATTGGACAGGGGGAGAGACCCAGTACTTC
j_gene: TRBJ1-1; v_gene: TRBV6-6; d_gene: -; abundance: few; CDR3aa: CASSHRDTRPEAFF; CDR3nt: TGTGCCAGCAGTCATCGGGACACCCGACCTGAAGCTTTCTTT
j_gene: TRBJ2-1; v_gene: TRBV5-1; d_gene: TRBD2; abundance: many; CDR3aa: CASSRSSGSYNEQFF; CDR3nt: TGCGCCAGCAGCCGGTCTAGCGGCTCCTACAATGAGCAGTTCTTC
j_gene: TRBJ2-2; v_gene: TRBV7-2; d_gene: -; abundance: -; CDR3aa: CASSPNRESRRTGVFF; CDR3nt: TGTGCCAGCAGCCCGAATCGCGAATCCAGGAGAACCGGGGTGTTTTTT
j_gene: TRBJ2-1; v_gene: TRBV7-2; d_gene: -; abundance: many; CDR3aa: CASSLGLVAEQFF; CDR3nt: TGTGCCAGCAGCTTAGGGCTAGTCGCTGAGCAGTTCTTC
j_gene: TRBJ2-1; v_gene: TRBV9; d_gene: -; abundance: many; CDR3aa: CASSSTDRPRYNEQFF; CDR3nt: TGTGCCAGCAGCTCAACCGACAGGCCGCGCTACAATGAGCAGTTCTTC
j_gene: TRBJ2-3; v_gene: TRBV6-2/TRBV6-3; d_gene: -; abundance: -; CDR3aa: CASRHAGGTWGEETDTQYF; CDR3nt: TGTGCCAGCCGTCATGCCGGAGGAACATGGGGGGAAGAAACAGATACGCAGTATTTT
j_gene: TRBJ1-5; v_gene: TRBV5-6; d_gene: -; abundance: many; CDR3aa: CASSLWTEQVNQPQHF; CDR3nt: TGTGCCAGCAGCCTCTGGACGGAGCAGGTGAATCAGCCCCAGCATTTT
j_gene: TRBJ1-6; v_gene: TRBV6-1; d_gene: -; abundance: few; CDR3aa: CASRLAGSDSPLHF; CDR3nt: TGTGCCAGCAGGCTCGCAGGGTCGGATTCACCCCTCCACTTT
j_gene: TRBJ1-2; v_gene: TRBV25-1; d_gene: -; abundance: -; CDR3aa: CASSEGRGGYTF; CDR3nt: TGTGCCAGCAGTGAGGGACGCGGGGGCTACACCTTC
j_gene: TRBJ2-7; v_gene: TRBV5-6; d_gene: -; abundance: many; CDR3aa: CASSYGDSYEQYF; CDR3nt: TGTGCCAGCAGCTACGGGGACTCCTACGAGCAGTACTTC
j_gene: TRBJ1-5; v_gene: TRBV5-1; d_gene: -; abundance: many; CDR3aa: CASSLIKGSPQHF; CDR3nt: TGCGCCAGCAGCTTGATTAAAGGCTCGCCCCAGCATTTT
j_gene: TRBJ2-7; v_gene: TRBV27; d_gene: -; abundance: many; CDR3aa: CASSQATGNLYEQYF; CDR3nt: TGTGCCAGCAGCCAGGCTACAGGGAACCTATACGAGCAGTACTTC
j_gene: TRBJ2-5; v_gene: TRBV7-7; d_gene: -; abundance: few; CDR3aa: CASSLSRGRETRYF; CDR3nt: TGTGCTAGCAGCTTATCTAGGGGAAGGGAGACCCGGTACTTC
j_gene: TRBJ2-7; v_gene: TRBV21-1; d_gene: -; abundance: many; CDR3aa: CASIWVLQGEQYF; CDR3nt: TGTGCCAGCATCTGGGTTCTTCAGGGCGAGCAGTACTTC
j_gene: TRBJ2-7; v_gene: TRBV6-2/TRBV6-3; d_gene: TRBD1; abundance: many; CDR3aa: CASSLGQSEQYF; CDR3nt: TGTGCCAGCAGTTTGGGACAGAGCGAGCAGTACTTC
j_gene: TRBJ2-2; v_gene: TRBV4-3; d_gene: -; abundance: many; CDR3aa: CASSQGAAQNTGELFF; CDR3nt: TGCGCCAGCAGCCAAGGGGCAGCTCAGAACACCGGGGAGCTGTTTTTT
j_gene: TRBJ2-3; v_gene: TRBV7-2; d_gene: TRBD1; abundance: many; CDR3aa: CASSFRTGLGGLADTQYF; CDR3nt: TGTGCCAGCAGCTTTAGGACAGGGCTCGGGGGATTGGCAGATACGCAGTATTTT
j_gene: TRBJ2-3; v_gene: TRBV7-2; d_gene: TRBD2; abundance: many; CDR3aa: CASSPGGLAGADTQYF; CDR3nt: TGTGCCAGCAGCCCGGGGGGACTAGCGGGGGCAGATACGCAGTATTTT
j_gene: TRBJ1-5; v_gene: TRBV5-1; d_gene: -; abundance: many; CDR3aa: CASSLDSPNQPQHF; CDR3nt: TGCGCCAGCAGCCTGGACAGCCCCAATCAGCCCCAGCATTTT
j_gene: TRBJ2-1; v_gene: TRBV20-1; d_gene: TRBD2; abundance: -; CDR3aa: CSARGGTSGRGEQFF; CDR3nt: TGCAGTGCTAGAGGGGGGACTAGCGGGAGAGGTGAGCAGTTCTTC